Shown below are 27 T cell receptor beta chains from a single sample sequenced in a study of T-cell memory formation after mild COVID-19. TCRdb recomputed calls from the 5' RACE reads with MiXCR, one row per CDR3 protein. Counted here are 84,000 or so distinct CDR3 sequences, roughly 13% occurring once; the ten biggest clones make up roughly a third. Sequencing was done on a sample of PBMCs or a T cell subset sorted from them (not recorded which). The receptors derive from an adult woman who had mild COVID-19 (a few samples of this study predate the infection). Cell type and time point are not known.

This clonotype was counted a single time. J is TRBJ1-2 and V is TRBV24-1; a weak D match, TRBD1 (5 bases). V dropped 4 bases and J dropped 2 bases, with 10 bases sitting between them. The CDR3 extends over 14 amino acids. In germline, CDR1 is KGHDR, CDR2 SFDVKD. The CDR3 reads CATSDPDRNYGYTF. DNA for the CDR3: TGTGCCACCAGTGACCCCGACAGAAACTATGGCTACACCTTC.

This clonotype ranks as medium-sized. The genes are TRBV20-1 and TRBJ2-7; tentatively, D is TRBD1 (6 bases). The CDR3 is made up of 14 amino acids. The germline V and J ends were trimmed by 5 bases and 0 bases, with 14 bases remaining between them. Germline V gene sequence: CDR1 DFQATT, CDR2 SNEGSKA (reference sequence). CDR3 loop: CSAERDTNSYEQYF. Written as DNA, the CDR3 is TGCAGTGCTGAAAGGGACACAAACTCCTACGAGCAGTACTTC.

This clonotype has a handful of counts. The gene calls are TRBV7-6 and TRBJ2-1, with D perhaps TRBD1 or TRBD2 (6 bases each). The germline CDR1 and CDR2 sequences are SGHVS and FNYEAQ. V was cut by 1 base and J by 7 bases, with 20 bases left in between. The CDR3 consists of 17 residues. Here the CDR3 DNA reads TGTGCCAGCAGCTTAGAATTCGGGGGCGCAAGGGAAAATGAGCAGTTCTTC. Its protein is CASSLEFGGARENEQFF.

V is TRBV7-9 and J is TRBJ2-1; 11 bases match TRBD2. This CDR3 is built from 14 residues. Germline V gene sequence: CDR1 SEHNR, CDR2 FQNEAQ (reference sequence). V shed 5 bases and J 7 bases; nucleotides not matched to a gene: 4. The CDR3: CASSISGRGNEQFF. In nucleotides, the CDR3 is TGTGCCAGCAGCATTAGCGGGAGGGGAAATGAGCAGTTCTTC.

This clonotype occurred once. No conserved phenylalanine or tryptophan is present at the end of the CDR3, so a read error is the likely explanation. It is unclear where the CDR3 begins or ends on the DNA, so no DNA is shown, and the CDR3 is as TCRdb lists it. V and J are TRBV12-3 or TRBV12-4 and TRBJ2-1; the table gives TRBD1 as D, unverified against the DNA. Including both end residues, the CDR3 is 10 amino acids long. CDR3 sequence: CASSLSLFCP.

The rearrangement uses TRBV7-3 and TRBJ2-3; D unclear. The CDR3 is 14 residues long. Trimming removed 4 bases at V and 0 bases at J, with 8 bases between. CDR1 and CDR2 (germline): SGHTA, FQGTGA. The CDR3 nucleotides are TGTGCCAGCAGCTCCGTATCTAGCACAGATACGCAGTATTTT. As protein: CASSSVSSTDTQYF.

The chain recombines TRBV7-3 with TRBJ2-1, with a possible D match to TRBD2 (7 bases). CDR1 is SGHTA and CDR2 is FQGTGA in the germline V gene. The CDR3 runs to 15 residues. Trimming took off 2 bases at V and 2 bases at J, with 10 bases between the two ends. The CDR3 bases are TGTGCCAGCAGCTTAGGGGGGGCTACCTACAATGAGCAGTTCTTC. Protein: CASSLGGATYNEQFF.

This clonotype was detected only a few times. This chain joins TRBV27 and TRBJ2-7, with D possibly matching TRBD2 (6 bases). This CDR3 contains 11 residues. CDR1 is MNHEY and CDR2 is SMNVEV in the germline V gene (reference sequence). V shed 8 bases and J shed 6 bases, with 11 bases lying between them. CDR3 sequence (DNA): TGTGCCAGCGGGCGGGGTGGCGAGCAGTACTTC. It translates to CASGRGGEQYF.

The chain carries TRBV9 and TRBJ1-1; D unclear. This CDR3 has 15 amino acids. The germline gives CDR1 SGDLS, CDR2 YYNGEE. The V end lost 0 bases, the J end lost 1 base, and 10 bases lay between the germline ends. The chain's CDR3 is CASSVDPGWNTEAFF. As DNA, the CDR3 is TGTGCCAGCAGCGTAGATCCGGGGTGGAACACTGAAGCTTTCTTT. Looking up the rest from reference TRBV9 and TRBJ1-1 gives the full variable domain: DSGVTQTPKHLITATGQRVTLRCSPRSGDLSVYWYQQSLDQGLQFLIQYYNGEERAKGNILERFSAQQFPDLHSELNLSSLELGDSALYFCASSVDPGWNTEAFFGQGTRLTVV.

The CDR3 is CASSLQRDSPLHF. CDR3 coding DNA: TGTGCCAGCAGTTTGCAACGGGATTCACCCCTCCACTTT. The chain links TRBV12-3 or TRBV12-4 to TRBJ1-6; no firm D call. The V gene lost 3 bases and the J gene lost 8 bases, with 8 bases spanning the gap. The CDR3 is 13 amino acids.

This clonotype is a singleton in its sample. The chain recombines TRBV27 with TRBJ1-1; weak D call: TRBD1 (5 bases). The V gene's germline CDR1 is MNHEY and CDR2 SMNVEV (reference sequence). The V and J ends lost 6 bases and 4 bases respectively, with 18 bases between them. This CDR3 is 15 amino acids long. In DNA form, the CDR3 reads TGTGCCAGCAGAGTAGTTCAGGGAGGAAGCACTGAAGCTTTCTTT. Translation: CASRVVQGGSTEAFF.

This clonotype was counted only a few times. The V and J genes are TRBV12-3 or TRBV12-4 and TRBJ2-5; 9 positions match TRBD1. The CDR3 runs to 15 residues. V lost 6 bases, J lost 5 bases, and 10 bases stayed unmatched. CDR3 sequence (DNA): TGTGCCAGCAGCCCGGGACAGGGAATATTGGAGACCCAGTACTTC. It yields the protein CASSPGQGILETQYF.

This sequence joins TRBV27 and TRBJ1-5, with TRBD1 as a possible D gene (6 bases). This CDR3 has 15 amino acids. Trimming removed 2 bases from V and 0 bases from J, with 8 bases in between. The germline V gene encodes CDR1 MNHEY and CDR2 SMNVEV (reference sequence). The CDR3 is CASSLGTTSNQPQHF. DNA for the CDR3: TGTGCCAGCAGTTTAGGGACAACTAGCAATCAGCCCCAGCATTTT.

In its sample, this clonotype was seen a few times. The rearrangement links TRBV11-2 to TRBJ2-7, with D possibly called TRBD1 or TRBD2 (5 bases each). V lost 5 bases, J lost 0 bases, and 14 bases lay in between. CDR3 length: 15 residues. From germline, CDR1 is SGHAT and CDR2 FQNNGV. The CDR3 sequence: CASSPGQFSSYEQYF. Written as DNA, the CDR3 is TGTGCCAGCAGCCCGGGGCAGTTTAGCTCCTACGAGCAGTACTTC.

The sample holds a few counts of this clonotype. The rearrangement links TRBV7-8 to TRBJ1-2, with D possibly being TRBD1 (6 bases). Per germline, CDR1 SGHVS and CDR2 FQNEAQ. The CDR3 extends over 14 amino acids. The V gene lost 2 bases and the J gene lost 4 bases, with 11 bases spanning the gap. The CDR3 protein is CASSLPGAAYGYTF. For the CDR3, the DNA is TGTGCCAGCAGCTTACCGGGGGCCGCCTATGGCTACACCTTC.

The table lists this clonotype with a few counts. This chain joins TRBV10-3 and TRBJ2-7, with a tentative D call TRBD2 (5 bases). This CDR3 has 14 amino acids. V shed 1 base and J shed 4 bases, with 11 bases lying between them. Germline lookup yields CDR1 ENHRY and CDR2 SYGVKD. The CDR3, as DNA: TGTGCCATCAGTGAGTGGGATAGGACTTACGAGCAGTACTTC. Translation gives CAISEWDRTYEQYF.

This sequence joins TRBV4-1 and TRBJ2-7; TRBD1 or TRBD2 may be the D gene (5 bases each). Trimming removed 1 base at V and 7 bases at J, with 17 bases between. This CDR3 comprises 15 residues. Germline CDR1 reads MGHRA; CDR2 reads YSYEKL. CDR3 sequence (DNA): TGCGCCAGCAGCCAAGGTTGGGACCCTTACGAAGAGCAGTACTTC. Translating gives CASSQGWDPYEEQYF.

This chain links TRBV5-4 with TRBJ2-1, with D possibly being TRBD2 (6 bases). The CDR3 extends over 13 amino acids. CDR1 is SGHNT, CDR2 YYREEE, per germline (reference sequence). With 0 bases removed from V and 7 bases from J, the gap between germline ends came to 8 bases. The CDR3 protein is CASSLAAGNEQFF. The CDR3 DNA reads as TGTGCCAGCAGCTTGGCCGCGGGGAATGAGCAGTTCTTC.

The J gene is TRBJ2-5, the V gene TRBV12-3 or TRBV12-4; D is undetermined. The CDR3 extends over 12 amino acids. Trimming shortened V by 5 bases and J by 3 bases, and 7 bases separated the two germline ends. The CDR3 sequence: CASSPIKETQYF. The CDR3 DNA is TGTGCCAGCAGTCCAATAAAAGAGACCCAGTACTTC.

This clonotype was recorded a few times. The gene calls are TRBV6-6 and TRBJ1-5; D gene unclear. The CDR3 totals 14 residues. CDR1 is MNHNY, CDR2 SVGAGI, per germline (reference sequence). V gave up 2 bases and J gave up 7 bases, with 12 bases separating them. The CDR3 region has the DNA TGTGCCAGCAGTTACCCCGGGTCCGGGCAGCCCCAGCATTTT. Its protein product is CASSYPGSGQPQHF.

This clonotype came up a few times. The V and J genes are TRBV7-8 and TRBJ2-1, with D possibly TRBD2 on 6 matching bases. Deletions cut 5 bases from V and 4 bases from J, with 12 bases between. This CDR3 is 14 amino acids long. Germline V gene sequence: CDR1 SGHVS, CDR2 FQNEAQ. DNA of the CDR3: TGTGCCAGCAGCATGACTAGGGGTTACAATGAGCAGTTCTTC. Protein product: CASSMTRGYNEQFF.

The chain joins TRBV21-1 to TRBJ1-5; TRBD1 is taken as the D call from the table, unchecked against the DNA. TRBV21-1 is termed a pseudogene. The length of the CDR3 is 17 residues. CDR3 nucleotides: TGTGCCAGCAGTGTCCGGGACCTACGAAACAGCAATCAGCCCCAGCATTTT. Amino acid sequence: CASSVRDLRNSNQPQHF.

The V call is TRBV15, the J call TRBJ2-7; possible D gene TRBD2, 5 bases. V was trimmed by 8 bases and J by 0 bases, leaving 11 bases between them. The CDR3 covers 13 residues. Germline V lookup: CDR1 LNHNV, CDR2 YYDKDF (reference sequence). The CDR3 here is CATAYGLSYEQYF. In DNA form, the CDR3 reads TGTGCCACCGCCTACGGACTCTCCTACGAGCAGTACTTC. Drawing the rest from reference TRBV15 and TRBJ2-7, the complete variable domain is DAMVIQNPRYQVTQFGKPVTLSCSQTLNHNVMYWYQQKSSQAPKLLFHYYDKDFNNEADTPDNFQSRRPNTSFCFLDIRSPGLGDTAMYLCATAYGLSYEQYFGPGTRLTVT.

This sequence joins TRBV19 and TRBJ2-1; D not certain. Between the trimmed V and J ends, which lost 3 bases and 7 bases, there was a span of 4 bases. Germline V lookup: CDR1 LNHDA, CDR2 SQIVND (reference sequence). The CDR3 loop spans 11 amino acids. CDR3 amino acids: CASSIGNEQFF. The CDR3 DNA reads TGTGCCAGTAGTATCGGTAATGAGCAGTTCTTC. Full variable domain (rest looked up from reference TRBV19 and TRBJ2-1): DGGITQSPKYLFRKEGQNVTLSCEQNLNHDAMYWYRQDPGQGLRLIYYSQIVNDFQKGDIAEGYSVSREKKESFPLTVTSAQKNPTAFYLCASSIGNEQFFGPGTRLTVL.

The V call is TRBV20-1, the J call TRBJ1-2; D is uncertain. V dropped 5 bases and J dropped 12 bases, with 25 bases sitting between them. This CDR3 spans 14 amino acids. In germline, CDR1 is DFQATT, CDR2 SNEGSKA (reference sequence). The CDR3 nucleotides read TGCAGTGCTTTCCCCCGGACGTACCCAACTGATAACACCTTC. Its translation is CSAFPRTYPTDNTF.

This clonotype was observed a handful of times. The rearrangement joins TRBV6-5 to TRBJ2-7; weak D call: TRBD1 (6 bases). Germline CDR1 is MNHEY and CDR2 is SVGAGI. V dropped 4 bases and J dropped 3 bases, with 13 bases sitting between them. This CDR3 contains 14 residues. The CDR3 loop reads CASSFQGTLYEQYF. The CDR3 DNA follows: TGTGCCAGCAGTTTTCAGGGGACCCTCTACGAGCAGTACTTC.

The chain combines TRBV3-1 with TRBJ1-5, with no clear D. Germline lookup yields CDR1 LGHDT and CDR2 YNNKEL (reference sequence). V lost 0 bases to trimming and J lost 4 bases, with 10 bases between them. The CDR3 runs to 15 residues. The CDR3, as DNA: TGTGCCAGCAGCCAAGATTGGGGTCCAAATCAGCCCCAGCATTTT. The encoded protein is CASSQDWGPNQPQHF.